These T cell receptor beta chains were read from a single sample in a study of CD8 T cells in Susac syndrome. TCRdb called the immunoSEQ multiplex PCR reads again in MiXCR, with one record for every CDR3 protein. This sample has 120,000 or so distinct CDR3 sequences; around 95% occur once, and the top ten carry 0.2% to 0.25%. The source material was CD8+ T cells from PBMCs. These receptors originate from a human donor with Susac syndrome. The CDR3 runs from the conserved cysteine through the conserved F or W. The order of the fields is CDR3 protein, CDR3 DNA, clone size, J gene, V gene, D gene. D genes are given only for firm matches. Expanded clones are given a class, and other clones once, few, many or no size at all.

CDR3aa: CSARDIREEKLFF; CDR3nt: TGCAGTGCTAGAGATATCAGGGAAGAAAAACTGTTTTTT; abundance: .; j_gene: TRBJ1-4; v_gene: TRBV20-1; d_gene: .
CDR3aa: CASSLERMDGELFF; CDR3nt: TGTGCCAGCAGCTTGGAGAGGATGGACGGGGAGCTGTTTTTT; abundance: .; j_gene: TRBJ2-2; v_gene: TRBV5-4; d_gene: .
CDR3aa: CAWSPALPSGGYTF; CDR3nt: TGTGCCTGGAGTCCAGCTCTACCATCGGGAGGCTACACCTTC; abundance: .; j_gene: TRBJ1-2; v_gene: TRBV30; d_gene: .
CDR3aa: CATSAPQETQYF; CDR3nt: TGTGCCACCAGCGCCCCACAAGAGACCCAGTACTTC; abundance: .; j_gene: TRBJ2-5; v_gene: TRBV15; d_gene: .
CDR3aa: CSARTFQGRSYEQYF; CDR3nt: TGCAGTGCTAGAACCTTTCAGGGCAGGTCCTACGAGCAGTACTTC; abundance: .; j_gene: TRBJ2-7; v_gene: TRBV20-1; d_gene: .
CDR3aa: CASTPGPLHNEQFF; CDR3nt: TGTGCCAGCACCCCGGGGCCCCTTCACAATGAGCAGTTCTTC; abundance: once; j_gene: TRBJ2-1; v_gene: TRBV12-3/TRBV12-4; d_gene: .
CDR3aa: CSAPGGSNQPQHF; CDR3nt: TGCAGTGCTCCGGGGGGGAGCAATCAGCCCCAGCATTTT; abundance: .; j_gene: TRBJ1-5; v_gene: TRBV20-1; d_gene: .
CDR3aa: CASSQDQASGVYNEQFF; CDR3nt: TGCGCCAGCAGCCAAGATCAGGCTAGCGGAGTATACAATGAGCAGTTCTTC; abundance: once; j_gene: TRBJ2-1; v_gene: TRBV4-1; d_gene: TRBD2
CDR3aa: CSATPLQGLREKLFF; CDR3nt: TGCAGTGCTACGCCGTTACAGGGTCTAAGGGAAAAACTGTTTTTT; abundance: .; j_gene: TRBJ1-4; v_gene: TRBV20-1; d_gene: .
CDR3aa: CASLSRGSTDTQYF; CDR3nt: TGTGCCAGTCTTTCCAGGGGAAGCACAGATACGCAGTATTTT; abundance: .; j_gene: TRBJ2-3; v_gene: TRBV19; d_gene: .
CDR3aa: CASSPTTSSNTGELFF; CDR3nt: TGTGCCAGCAGTCCCACGACGTCCTCGAACACCGGGGAGCTGTTTTTT; abundance: .; j_gene: TRBJ2-2; v_gene: TRBV6-1; d_gene: .
CDR3aa: CASRATSGRNTGELFF; CDR3nt: TGTGCCAGCAGGGCCACTAGCGGGAGAAACACCGGGGAGCTGTTTTTT; abundance: .; j_gene: TRBJ2-2; v_gene: TRBV2; d_gene: TRBD2
CDR3aa: CASAPTNEKLFF; CDR3nt: TGTGCCAGCGCCCCAACTAATGAAAAACTGTTTTTT; abundance: .; j_gene: TRBJ1-4; v_gene: TRBV7-9; d_gene: .
CDR3aa: CSASRGATYNEQFF; CDR3nt: TGCAGTGCTAGTCGGGGGGCCACCTACAATGAGCAGTTCTTC; abundance: .; j_gene: TRBJ2-1; v_gene: TRBV20-1; d_gene: .
CDR3aa: CASSLGAFQETQYF; CDR3nt: TGTGCCAGCAGCTTAGGGGCATTCCAAGAGACCCAGTACTTC; abundance: few; j_gene: TRBJ2-5; v_gene: TRBV7-9; d_gene: .
CDR3aa: CASSFRTDNEQFF; CDR3nt: TGTGCCAGCAGCTTTAGGACGGACAATGAGCAGTTCTTC; abundance: .; j_gene: TRBJ2-1; v_gene: TRBV13; d_gene: .
CDR3aa: CASSHDRGLDEQFF; CDR3nt: TGTGCCAGCAGCCACGACAGGGGGTTGGATGAGCAGTTCTTC; abundance: .; j_gene: TRBJ2-1; v_gene: TRBV3-1; d_gene: TRBD1
CDR3aa: CSARDGQFYGYTF; CDR3nt: TGCAGTGCTAGAGATGGGCAGTTCTATGGCTACACCTTC; abundance: .; j_gene: TRBJ1-2; v_gene: TRBV20-1; d_gene: .
CDR3aa: CATSDLAGRTDTQYF; CDR3nt: TGTGCCACCAGTGATTTGGCAGGGCGAACAGATACGCAGTATTTT; abundance: .; j_gene: TRBJ2-3; v_gene: TRBV24-1; d_gene: .
CDR3aa: CASSEKTEQNTEAFF; CDR3nt: TGTGCCAGCAGTGAGAAGACGGAGCAGAACACTGAAGCTTTCTTT; abundance: .; j_gene: TRBJ1-1; v_gene: TRBV6-1; d_gene: .
CDR3aa: CASSDKGAAGELFF; CDR3nt: TGTGCCAGCAGTGACAAGGGGGCAGCCGGGGAGCTGTTTTTT; abundance: .; j_gene: TRBJ2-2; v_gene: TRBV6-4; d_gene: TRBD1
CDR3aa: CASSYGGFDEQYF; CDR3nt: TGTGCCAGCAGTTACGGGGGGTTCGACGAGCAGTACTTC; abundance: .; j_gene: TRBJ2-7; v_gene: TRBV6-6; d_gene: .
CDR3aa: CASSLAGRYLSYEQYF; CDR3nt: TGTGCCAGCAGCTTAGCCGGGCGGTACCTCTCCTACGAGCAGTACTTC; abundance: .; j_gene: TRBJ2-7; v_gene: TRBV7-9; d_gene: .
CDR3aa: CSARVPPDREGGYTF; CDR3nt: TGCAGTGCTAGAGTTCCTCCCGACAGGGAAGGTGGCTACACCTTC; abundance: .; j_gene: TRBJ1-2; v_gene: TRBV20-1; d_gene: TRBD1